The 11 T cell receptor beta chains reported below all come from one sample, sequenced in a study of human T cells and chemical hapten exposure. TCRdb used MiXCR to reprocess the RACE reads, holding one entry per CDR3 protein. This sample has some 250,000 distinct CDR3 sequences, with 7.7% found just once. Specified time point: pre-sensitization, week 0. Treatment given: therapeutic diphenylcyclopropenone sensitization with weekly scalp DPC. Sequencing used whole blood, obtained in connection with sensitization to the hapten diphenylcyclopropenone (DPC). All receptors derive from a man aged 18 to 35 with alopecia areata. Some clones in this sample may be carry-over from other donors' samples.

This clonotype came up a few times. The chain combines TRBV4-1 with TRBJ2-7; D is ambiguous. In germline, CDR1 is MGHRA, CDR2 YSYEKL. Trimming shortened V by 1 base and J by 2 bases, and 12 bases separated the two germline ends. This CDR3 is 15 amino acids long. CDR3 protein: CASSQVHLGPYEQYF. CDR3 sequence (DNA): TGCGCCAGCAGCCAAGTGCACCTCGGCCCCTACGAGCAGTACTTC.

This clonotype occurred a few times. J is TRBJ1-4 and V is TRBV29-1, with D possibly TRBD1 on 5 matching bases. This CDR3 region has 15 residues. Germline CDR1 reads SQVTM; CDR2 reads ANQGSEA. V lost 6 bases to trimming and J lost 7 bases, with 21 bases between them. The chain's CDR3 is CSVAIGDARGEKLFF. The CDR3 DNA reads TGCAGCGTCGCAATAGGGGACGCGCGGGGTGAAAAACTGTTTTTT.

This clonotype was observed many times. This sequence joins TRBV5-1 and TRBJ1-1; D might be TRBD1 (5 bases). The length of the CDR3 is 16 residues. Per the germline V gene, CDR1 is SGHRS and CDR2 is YFSETQ. V dropped 2 bases and J dropped 1 base, with 15 bases sitting between them. The CDR3 DNA reads as TGCGCCAGCAGCTTCCGGCTTGGGGGACGGAACACTGAAGCTTTCTTT. Translated: CASSFRLGGRNTEAFF.

This clonotype was detected only a few times. The rearrangement uses TRBV7-9 and TRBJ2-1; 7 bases map to TRBD1. The CDR3 has 16 amino acids. V was pared by 5 bases and J by 0 bases, with 7 bases of the junction left unmatched. Germline values: CDR1 SEHNR, CDR2 FQNEAQ (reference sequence). CDR3 DNA sequence: TGTGCCAGCAGCCCTAGACAGGGTCACTCCTACAATGAGCAGTTCTTC. It yields the protein CASSPRQGHSYNEQFF.

This chain connects TRBV18 to TRBJ2-7; 10 bases fit TRBD2. Germline V gene sequence: CDR1 KGHSH, CDR2 LQKENI. The CDR3 has 16 residues. The junction had 5 bases not matched to a gene; V was cut back by 2 bases and J by 1 base. The DNA of the CDR3 is TGTGCCAGCTCACCATCGCCTAGCGGGGGTTCCTACGAGCAGTACGTC. This sequence encodes CASSPSPSGGSYEQYV.

This clonotype was recorded a few times. The chain uses TRBV6-2 or TRBV6-3 and TRBJ2-3; a possible D gene is TRBD2 (7 bases). The V end was cut by 4 bases, the J end by 1 base, with 12 bases between. This CDR3 has 15 residues. Germline CDR1 and CDR2: MNHEY and SVGEGT. The CDR3 nucleotides read TGTGCCAGCAGTTGGGCGGGGGCCGGCACAGATACGCAGTATTTT. Amino acid sequence: CASSWAGAGTDTQYF.

The chain employs TRBV7-7 and TRBJ2-5; no definite D call. V shed 1 base and J shed 3 bases, with 9 bases lying between them. Germline V gene data show CDR1 as SSHAT and CDR2 as FNYEAQ (reference sequence). CDR3 length equals 14 residues. The CDR3 is CASSLDGPEETQYF. CDR3 coding DNA: TGTGCCAGCAGCTTAGACGGACCAGAAGAGACCCAGTACTTC.

The chain carries TRBV29-1 and TRBJ1-1, with 7 positions matching TRBD1. Unmatched junction bases numbered 16, after V lost 6 bases and J lost 6 bases. Looked up from germline, CDR1 is SQVTM and CDR2 is ANQGSEA. The CDR3 is 15 residues long. The CDR3 region is CSVAGGSPSVPEAFF. The CDR3 DNA reads as TGCAGCGTCGCAGGGGGTAGCCCCTCGGTCCCTGAAGCTTTCTTT.

This clonotype was recorded a few times. The rearrangement links TRBV20-1 to TRBJ1-5, with 9 bases aligning to TRBD1. The trim removed 5 bases at V and 3 bases at J, leaving 2 bases unmatched. The CDR3 totals 13 residues. Germline values: CDR1 DFQATT, CDR2 SNEGSKA (reference sequence). The DNA for the CDR3 is TGCAGTGCTGGACAGGGGTTCAATCAGCCCCAGCATTTT. Residues: CSAGQGFNQPQHF.

The table lists this clonotype with a few counts. The chain employs TRBV28 and TRBJ2-7; 7 nucleotides align to TRBD1. The CDR3 has 14 residues. V gave up 6 bases and J gave up 0 bases; unmatched junction bases: 5. CDR1 is MDHEN, CDR2 SYDVKM, per germline. The CDR3 coding sequence is TGTGCCAGCAGCTGGGGACAGAGCTCCTACGAGCAGTACTTC. It encodes CASSWGQSSYEQYF. The variable domain in full, with the rest retrieved from reference TRBV28 and TRBJ2-7, is DVKVTQSSRYLVKRTGEKVFLECVQDMDHENMFWYRQDPGLGLRLIYFSYDVKMKEKGDIPEGYSVSREKKERFSLILESASTNQTSMYLCASSWGQSSYEQYFGPGTRLTVT.

The V and J genes are TRBV9 and TRBJ1-6; D unresolved. Germline V CDR1 and CDR2: SGDLS, YYNGEE. The ends were cut back, 0 bases at V and 13 bases at J, with 11 bases in the middle. This CDR3 region has 13 residues. CDR3 coding DNA: TGTGCCAGCAGCGTAGCTCCGGAGAGTCCCCTCCACTTT. This translates into CASSVAPESPLHF. The complete variable domain, with remaining parts taken from reference TRBV9 and TRBJ1-6, reads DSGVTQTPKHLITATGQRVTLRCSPRSGDLSVYWYQQSLDQGLQFLIQYYNGEERAKGNILERFSAQQFPDLHSELNLSSLELGDSALYFCASSVAPESPLHFGNGTRLTVT.